Presented here are 28 T cell receptor beta chains from one specimen sequenced in a study of regulatory T cells in long-lasting Graves disease. CDR3 regions were amplified by Arm-PCR using iRepertoire HTBI primers to build TCR beta libraries. Using its own MiXCR run on the multiplex PCR reads, TCRdb lists one record per CDR3 protein. The sample carries 440,000 or so distinct CDR3 sequences, roughly 15% recorded once. Sample time point: newly diagnosed GD, antithyroid drugs for less than 3 months. Construction of the TCR library relied on RNA isolated from PBMCs. These data are also associated with another study on T cells in Graves' hyperthyroidism and ophthalmopathy.

Specimen: peripheral blood mononuclear cells (PBMCs), collected at new diagnosis, from a patient treated with antithyroid drugs. These receptors came from a woman in her 30s with Graves disease.

V and J are TRBV7-6 and TRBJ2-2; 7 nucleotides agree with TRBD2. CDR1 and CDR2 from the germline V gene are SGHVS and FNYEAQ. CDR3 length: 20 amino acids. The junction had 19 bases not matched to a gene; V was cut back by 1 base and J by 5 bases. CDR3 sequence: CASSLDPPAAGALPTGELFF. The CDR3 bases are TGTGCCAGCAGCTTAGACCCCCCCGCCGCGGGAGCCTTACCAACCGGGGAGCTGTTTTTT.

As to this clonotype: The CDR3 does not close with the conserved phenylalanine or tryptophan, likely indicating a read error. The V call is TRBV11-3, the J call TRBJ1-2, with 10 positions matching TRBD1. The trim removed 5 bases at V and 1 base at J, leaving 7 bases unmatched. This CDR3 is 16 amino acids long. Germline CDR1 reads SGHNT; CDR2 reads YENEEA. This CDR3 reads CASSRQGAESNYGYTL. CDR3 coding DNA: TGTGCCAGCAGCCGACAGGGGGCTGAGAGTAACTATGGCTACACCCTC.

This clonotype was detected many times. The chain links TRBV20-1 to TRBJ2-7; 10 bases line up with TRBD1. The J segment lost 5 bases and the V segment lost 4 bases, leaving 8 bases of the junction unmatched. CDR3 length: 14 amino acids. The V gene's germline CDR1 is DFQATT and CDR2 SNEGSKA (reference sequence). This CDR3 reads CSAIAGTGEDEQYF. In DNA, the CDR3 is TGCAGTGCTATTGCCGGGACAGGGGAAGACGAGCAGTACTTC.

This clonotype has ten or more counts. V usage is TRBV28 and J usage is TRBJ2-7; TRBD1 agrees at 9 bases. V was clipped by 4 bases and J by 5 bases; unmatched bases: 9. This CDR3 is built from 15 residues. Germline CDR1 is MDHEN and CDR2 is SYDVKM. The CDR3 protein is CASSSPGQGNNEQYF. CDR3 nucleotides: TGTGCCAGCAGTTCGCCGGGACAGGGTAATAACGAGCAGTACTTC.

This clonotype was picked up many times. This chain connects TRBV5-1 to TRBJ1-5; 10 bases match TRBD1. V shed 4 bases and J 6 bases; nucleotides not matched to a gene: 4. This CDR3 is built from 14 residues. Germline V gene data show CDR1 as SGHRS and CDR2 as YFSETQ. The CDR3 reads CASSAGQGSQPQHF. For the CDR3, the DNA is TGCGCCAGCAGCGCGGGACAGGGGTCTCAGCCCCAGCATTTT.

This clonotype has ten or more counts. The chain uses TRBV12-3 or TRBV12-4 and TRBJ1-2; D is undetermined. The CDR3 runs 14 residues. Trimming left V 2 bases short and J 3 bases short, with 10 bases between. The CDR3 nucleotides read TGTGCCAGCAGTTTACGGCAGGACGACTATGGCTACACCTTC. This translates into CASSLRQDDYGYTF.

This clonotype was observed many times. The V and J genes are TRBV7-2 and TRBJ1-1, with unresolved D. Germline V gene sequence: CDR1 SGHTA, CDR2 FQGNSA. Trimming removed 3 bases from V and 1 base from J, with 6 bases in between. This CDR3 is 13 amino acids long. The CDR3 is CASSFPQNTEAFF. CDR3 bases: TGTGCCAGCAGCTTCCCGCAGAACACTGAAGCTTTCTTT.

A remark on this clonotype: A far larger clone lies a single base away; this is likely a read error. The rearrangement joins TRBV5-4 to TRBJ2-5; the D gene could be TRBD1 or TRBD2 (5 bases each). The CDR3 sequence is 15 residues long. Germline V gene sequence: CDR1 SGHNT, CDR2 YYREEE (reference sequence). The CDR3 coding sequence is TGTACCAGCAGCTTGGTCTGGGACGATGTAAAGACCCAGTACTTC. Amino acids: CTSSLVWDDVKTQYF.

This clonotype was recorded many times. This chain links TRBV27 with TRBJ1-2, with a possible D match to TRBD1 (5 bases). The ends were cut back, 5 bases at V and 8 bases at J, with 18 bases in the middle. This CDR3 spans 14 amino acids. Germline V lookup: CDR1 MNHEY, CDR2 SMNVEV (reference sequence). Here the CDR3 reads CASSPRQIVSGYTF. The CDR3 region has the DNA TGTGCCAGCAGTCCTAGACAGATAGTATCGGGCTACACCTTC.

This clonotype was counted many times. The chain uses TRBV29-1 and TRBJ2-2; D is ambiguous. CDR1 is SQVTM and CDR2 is ANQGSEA in the germline V gene. Trimming removed 5 bases from V and 4 bases from J, with 5 bases in between. The CDR3 contains 11 residues. Here the CDR3 DNA reads TGCAGCGTTACGGCCACCGGGGAGCTGTTTTTT. Amino acid sequence: CSVTATGELFF.

V and J are TRBV5-1 and TRBJ2-7, with 7 bases matching TRBD1. Germline V gives CDR1 SGHRS, CDR2 YFSETQ. V shed 4 bases and J 4 bases; nucleotides not matched to a gene: 8. There are 14 residues in the CDR3. The CDR3 coding sequence is TGCGCCAGCAGCAGCGGCGGACAGGTGTACGAGCAGTACTTC. This gives the protein CASSSGGQVYEQYF.

J is TRBJ2-5 and V is TRBV5-1, with 9 bases aligning to TRBD1. Trimming took 3 bases from V and 5 from J; bases not matched to a gene: 8. The CDR3 has 15 amino acids. CDR1 is SGHRS, CDR2 YFSETQ, per germline. CDR3 sequence: CASSWTGAREETQYF. The CDR3 coding sequence is TGCGCCAGCAGCTGGACAGGGGCCAGGGAGGAGACCCAGTACTTC.

The table lists this clonotype with a few counts. The chain combines TRBV18 with TRBJ2-1, with TRBD2 matching 11 bases. Germline trimming cut 2 bases from V and 6 bases from J; bases unmatched to any gene: 3. CDR3 length equals 15 residues. CDR1 is KGHSH and CDR2 is LQKENI in the germline V gene. For the CDR3, the DNA is TGTGCCAGCTCACCAACCGGGACTAGCGGCAATGAGCAGTTCTTC. Protein: CASSPTGTSGNEQFF.

This clonotype was detected ten times or more. This chain connects TRBV7-9 to TRBJ2-7, with 7 bases identical to TRBD2. The CDR3 runs 16 residues. V shed 2 bases, J shed 4 bases, and the junction held 11 bases outside the gene matches. Germline CDR1 is SEHNR and CDR2 is FQNEAQ (reference sequence). The CDR3 DNA reads as TGTGCCAGCAGCTTAACACCGACTAGCAGACCGTACGAGCAGTACTTC. Residues: CASSLTPTSRPYEQYF.

This chain joins TRBV7-9 and TRBJ2-2, with D perhaps TRBD1 (6 bases). Germline CDR1 and CDR2: SEHNR and FQNEAQ (reference sequence). CDR3 length: 15 residues. Deletions cut 1 base from V and 3 bases from J, with 9 bases between. CDR3 sequence (DNA): TGTGCCAGCAGCTTAGGATACAGGGACACCGGGGAGCTGTTTTTT. This translates into CASSLGYRDTGELFF.

This clonotype was observed many times. CDR3 nucleotide sequence: TGTGCCATCAGTGGGGAGGGGGGTGGACAGCCCCAGCATTTT. It translates to CAISGEGGGQPQHF. V usage is TRBV10-3 and J usage is TRBJ1-5; the D gene is possibly TRBD1 (6 bases). The CDR3 contains 14 residues. The germline gives CDR1 ENHRY, CDR2 SYGVKD. The V and J ends lost 4 bases and 7 bases respectively, with 14 bases between them.

This clonotype was counted ten times or more. The chain uses TRBV5-6 and TRBJ2-1; the match to TRBD2 covers 15 bases. CDR1 and CDR2 from the germline V gene are SGHDT and YYEEEE. This CDR3 comprises 16 residues. V trimming: 3 bases; J trimming: 5 bases; junction bases outside the gene matches: 3. The CDR3 DNA reads as TGTGCCAGCAGCTGGGGGACTAGCGGGAGGAACAATGAGCAGTTCTTC. Its protein is CASSWGTSGRNNEQFF.

At least ten counts were recorded for this clonotype. The V call is TRBV7-9, the J call TRBJ2-3, with D perhaps TRBD1 or TRBD2 (5 bases each). The V gene's germline CDR1 is SEHNR and CDR2 FQNEAQ (reference sequence). This CDR3 is 17 amino acids long. Trimming took off 5 bases at V and 1 base at J, with 19 bases between the two ends. CDR3 region: CASSRGATQRGTDTQYF. The CDR3 DNA sequence: TGTGCCAGCAGCCGAGGGGCCACTCAGCGTGGCACAGATACGCAGTATTTT.

This clonotype appeared many times. The rearrangement joins TRBV27 to TRBJ2-7; D might be TRBD1 or TRBD2, each matching 5 bases. Trimming shortened V by 2 bases and J by 0 bases, and 14 bases separated the two germline ends. Germline-derived CDR1 and CDR2 are MNHEY and SMNVEV (reference sequence). This CDR3 region has 16 residues. The CDR3 nucleotides read TGTGCCAGCAGTTTAGGGGGTAGTGAACCCTCCTACGAGCAGTACTTC. It translates to CASSLGGSEPSYEQYF.

CDR3 sequence: CSASTSGRSYEQYF. Written as DNA, the CDR3 is TGCAGTGCCAGCACTAGCGGGAGGTCCTACGAGCAGTACTTC. The chain combines TRBV20-1 with TRBJ2-7, with 12 nucleotides matching TRBD2. The trim removed 6 bases at V and 1 base at J, leaving 4 bases unmatched. Germline V gene sequence: CDR1 DFQATT, CDR2 SNEGSKA (reference sequence). This CDR3 region has 14 residues.

The genes are TRBV7-3 and TRBJ2-1; 10 nucleotides align to TRBD1. The germline CDR1 and CDR2 sequences are SGHTA and FQGTGA. There are 17 residues in the CDR3. V was clipped by 6 bases and J by 8 bases; unmatched bases: 16. The CDR3 nucleotides are TGTGCCAGCAGTCAAAAGAGGTGGACAGGGGGTGAGGATGAGCAGTTCTTC. Its translation is CASSQKRWTGGEDEQFF.

This clonotype was observed at least ten times. This chain links TRBV20-1 with TRBJ2-7; D possibly matches TRBD1 or TRBD2 (5 bases each). V was clipped by 3 bases and J by 3 bases, with 12 bases between them. The germline gives CDR1 DFQATT, CDR2 SNEGSKA (reference sequence). The CDR3 length is 13 residues. In DNA, the CDR3 is TGCAGTGCTAGGGGCTTGGGGGTCTACGAGCAGTACTTC. Translated, it gives CSARGLGVYEQYF.

This clonotype was counted many times. V is TRBV18 and J is TRBJ1-1, with D tentatively TRBD1 (5 bases). The CDR3 spans 17 residues. V was clipped by 3 bases and J by 0 bases, with 17 bases between them. Germline V gene sequence: CDR1 KGHSH, CDR2 LQKENI. CDR3 loop: CASSPFRGPAMNTEAFF. CDR3 coding DNA: TGTGCCAGCTCACCTTTCCGGGGCCCCGCCATGAACACTGAAGCTTTCTTT.

The CDR3 DNA follows: TGTGCCAGCAGCGTAGGGCCGGGTGGAGGCTACACCTTC. It codes for CASSVGPGGGYTF. The rearrangement joins TRBV9 to TRBJ1-2, with D hard to call. This CDR3 comprises 13 residues. Trimming stripped 0 bases from V and 8 bases from J, with 11 bases between. Germline-derived CDR1 and CDR2 are SGDLS and YYNGEE.

This clonotype was detected many times. The V and J genes are TRBV6-2 or TRBV6-3 and TRBJ2-7, with TRBD2 as a possible D gene (6 bases). From germline, CDR1 is MNHEY and CDR2 SVGEGT. The CDR3 is made up of 15 amino acids. The V and J ends lost 2 bases and 4 bases respectively, with 15 bases between them. CDR3 bases: TGTGCCAGCAGTTACAGTGGGAGGTCCGATTACGAGCAGTACTTC. This gives the protein CASSYSGRSDYEQYF.

In its sample, this clonotype was seen a few times. The chain combines TRBV12-3 or TRBV12-4 with TRBJ2-3; D unresolved. CDR3 size: 15 residues. V was clipped by 3 bases and J by 5 bases, with 15 bases between them. The CDR3 nucleotides read TGTGCCAGCAGTTTGTTTATTGGCTTTGAAGATACGCAGTATTTT. This codes for CASSLFIGFEDTQYF.

Ten or more counts support this clonotype. This chain links TRBV24-1 with TRBJ2-3; D is perhaps TRBD2 (6 bases). V shed 5 bases and J shed 6 bases, with 20 bases lying between them. CDR1 is KGHDR, CDR2 SFDVKD, per germline. The CDR3 has 16 residues. The CDR3 coding sequence is TGTGCCACCAGTGCCTTTGTTGGTGCGGGAACGGATACGCAGTATTTT. Translated, it gives CATSAFVGAGTDTQYF.

The chain uses TRBV27 and TRBJ2-1; D is undetermined. Germline CDR1 and CDR2: MNHEY and SMNVEV (reference sequence). The CDR3 length is 12 residues. V gave up 6 bases and J gave up 8 bases, with 11 bases separating them. The CDR3: CASRKAGDEQFF. The CDR3 region has the DNA TGTGCCAGCAGGAAAGCTGGCGATGAGCAGTTCTTC.